This T cell receptor (beta chain) comes out of a study of T cells in Graves' hyperthyroidism and ophthalmopathy. The trim removed 0 bases at V and 7 bases at J, leaving 5 bases unmatched. There are 15 residues in the CDR3. CDR1 and CDR2 (germline): SGHRS, YFSETQ. Amplification of TCR beta CDR3 regions used RNA as the template. Using the HTBI primer set, a first-round RT-PCR was run on the TCR CDR3. Each CDR3 protein gets one entry after TCRdb re-called the multiplex PCR reads with MiXCR. This table holds about 560,000 distinct CDR3 sequences, 14% found once. This clonotype came up many times. The sample was blood. This receptor was taken from a woman in her thirties or forties with Graves' hyperthyroidism. The V gene is TRBV5-1, the J gene TRBJ2-1; 9 bases agree with TRBD2. The CDR3 sequence: CASSLDLAGRNEQFF. The DNA for the CDR3 is TGCGCCAGCAGCTTGGACCTAGCGGGACGGAATGAGCAGTTCTTC.